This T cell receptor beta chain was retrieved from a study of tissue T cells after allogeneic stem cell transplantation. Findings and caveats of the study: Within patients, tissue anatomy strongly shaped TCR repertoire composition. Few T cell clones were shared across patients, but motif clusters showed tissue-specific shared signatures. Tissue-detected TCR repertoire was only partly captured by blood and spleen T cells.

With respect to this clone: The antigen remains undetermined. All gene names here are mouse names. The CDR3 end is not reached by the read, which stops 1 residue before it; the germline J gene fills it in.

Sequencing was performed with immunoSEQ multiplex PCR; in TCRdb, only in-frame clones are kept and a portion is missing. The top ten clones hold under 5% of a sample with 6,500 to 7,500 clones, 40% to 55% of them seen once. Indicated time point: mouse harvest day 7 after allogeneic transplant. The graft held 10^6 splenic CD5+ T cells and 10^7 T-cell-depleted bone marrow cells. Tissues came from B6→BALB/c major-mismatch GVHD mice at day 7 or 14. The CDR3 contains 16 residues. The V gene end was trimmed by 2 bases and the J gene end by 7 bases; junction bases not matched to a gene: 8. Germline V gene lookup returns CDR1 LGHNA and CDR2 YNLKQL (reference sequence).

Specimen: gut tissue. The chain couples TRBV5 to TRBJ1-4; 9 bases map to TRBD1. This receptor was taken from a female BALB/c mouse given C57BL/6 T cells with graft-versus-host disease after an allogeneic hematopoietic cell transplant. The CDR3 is CASSQSGTGRGERLFF. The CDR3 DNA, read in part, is TGTGCCAGCAGCCAATCCGGGACAGGGAGGGGCGAAAGATTATTT.